The sequence of this T cell receptor (beta chain) was determined in a study of radiotherapy plus CTLA-4 blockade in lung cancer. Sequencing used immunoSEQ multiplex PCR; TCRdb keeps in-frame clones, though not all of them. The top ten hold 4% to 6% of the sample, which has some 96,000 clones, 88% seen once. The source was peripheral blood, collected from a patient treated with radiotherapy plus ipilimumab. This TCR derives from a human donor with non-small cell lung cancer that progressed on radiotherapy plus ipilimumab.

The chain's CDR3 is CASSPAGTSGYNEQFF. In nucleotides, the CDR3 is TGCGCCAGCAGCCCGGCCGGGACTAGCGGATACAATGAGCAGTTCTTC. The chain couples TRBV4-1 to TRBJ2-1; TRBD2 matches 11 bases. There are 16 residues in the CDR3. Germline V CDR1 and CDR2: MGHRA, YSYEKL. The ends lost 4 bases at V and 4 bases at J; junction bases unmatched: 6.